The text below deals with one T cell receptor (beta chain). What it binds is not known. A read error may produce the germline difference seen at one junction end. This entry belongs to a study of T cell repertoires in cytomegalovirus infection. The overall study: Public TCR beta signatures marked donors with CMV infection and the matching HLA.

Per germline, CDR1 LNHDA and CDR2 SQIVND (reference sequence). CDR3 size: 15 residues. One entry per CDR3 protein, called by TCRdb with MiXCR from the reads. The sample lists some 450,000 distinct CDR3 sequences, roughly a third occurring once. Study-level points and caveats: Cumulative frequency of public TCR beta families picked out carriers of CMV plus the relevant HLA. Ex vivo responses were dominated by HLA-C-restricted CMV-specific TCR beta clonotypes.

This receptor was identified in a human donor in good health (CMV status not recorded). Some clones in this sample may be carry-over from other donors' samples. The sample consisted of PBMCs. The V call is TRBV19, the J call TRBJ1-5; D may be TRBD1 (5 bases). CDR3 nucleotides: TGTGCCAGTATTATAGAGGGGACTAGCAATCAGCCCCAGCATTTT. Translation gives CASIIEGTSNQPQHF.